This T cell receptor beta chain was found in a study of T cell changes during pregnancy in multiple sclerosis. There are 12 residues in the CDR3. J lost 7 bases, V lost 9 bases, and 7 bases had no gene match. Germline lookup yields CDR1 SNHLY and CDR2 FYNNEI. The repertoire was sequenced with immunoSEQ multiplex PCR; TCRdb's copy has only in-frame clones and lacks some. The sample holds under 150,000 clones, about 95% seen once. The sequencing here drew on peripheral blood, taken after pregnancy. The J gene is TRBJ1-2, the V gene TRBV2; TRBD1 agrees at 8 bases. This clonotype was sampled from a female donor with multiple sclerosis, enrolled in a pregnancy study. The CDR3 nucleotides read TGTGCCAGGGATGATGACAGGGGTGGCTACACCTTC. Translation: CARDDDRGGYTF.